These 18 T cell receptor beta chains share one sample of origin, sequenced in a study of T cells after yellow fever vaccination. TCRdb used MiXCR to reprocess the 5' RACE reads, holding one entry per CDR3 protein. The sample carries about 230,000 distinct CDR3 sequences, approximately 6.8% recorded once. The material was CD4+ T cells sorted from PBMCs, obtained on the day of the yellow fever booster vaccination. The receptor set was obtained from a young man who received the YFV17D yellow fever vaccine.

The chain joins TRBV12-3 or TRBV12-4 to TRBJ2-2, with 10 nucleotides matching TRBD1. The CDR3 is 16 amino acids. V dropped 3 bases and J dropped 6; count of bases not matched to a gene: 7. CDR3 residues: CASSFGTGVGAGELFF. The CDR3 DNA reads TGTGCCAGCAGTTTTGGGACAGGGGTAGGGGCCGGGGAGCTGTTTTTT.

This clonotype was picked up a small number of times. The genes are TRBV5-1 and TRBJ2-2, with D perhaps matching TRBD2 (6 bases). CDR3 length: 15 amino acids. The V and J ends lost 4 bases and 7 bases respectively, with 17 bases between them. Germline V lookup: CDR1 SGHRS, CDR2 YFSETQ. The CDR3 DNA reads TGCGCCAGCAGCGTCCAGGCGGCCGGGGGCGGGGAGCTGTTTTTT. Translating gives CASSVQAAGGGELFF.

The CDR3 nucleotides are TGTGCCAGCAGCTTAGCGAAGGGGGCGGAAAACATTCAGTACTTC. Its protein is CASSLAKGAENIQYF. The chain has TRBV7-2 and TRBJ2-4; 7 nucleotides align to TRBD1. Looked up from germline, CDR1 is SGHTA and CDR2 is FQGNSA. Losses at the gene ends were 0 bases for V and 5 bases for J; bases not matched to a gene: 4. The CDR3 spans 15 residues. The entire variable domain, with the rest obtained from reference TRBV7-2 and TRBJ2-4, is as follows: GAGVSQSPSNKVTEKGKDVELRCDPISGHTALYWYRQSLGQGLEFLIYFQGNSAPDKSGLPSDRFSAERTGGSVSTLTIQRTQQEDSAVYLCASSLAKGAENIQYFGAGTRLSVL.

This clonotype has more than one count but fewer than ten. The chain employs TRBV20-1 and TRBJ2-1, with D unclear. Germline lookup yields CDR1 DFQATT and CDR2 SNEGSKA (reference sequence). The V end lost 2 bases, the J end lost 2 bases, and 7 bases lay between the germline ends. The CDR3 runs to 13 residues. CDR3 DNA: TGCAGTGCTAGATCGTTCCCCTACAATGAGCAGTTCTTC. It specifies CSARSFPYNEQFF.

This clonotype was counted many times. The V and J genes are TRBV12-3 or TRBV12-4 and TRBJ2-7; D could derive from TRBD1 or TRBD2 (5 bases each). This CDR3 has 13 amino acids. Deletions cut 2 bases from V and 6 bases from J, with 11 bases between. Written as DNA, the CDR3 is TGTGCCAGCAGTTTATCTGGGGACGGCGAGCAGTACTTC. Translating gives CASSLSGDGEQYF.

This clonotype has a handful of counts. The V call is TRBV15, the J call TRBJ2-1, with D possibly matching TRBD2 (5 bases). CDR1 LNHNV and CDR2 YYDKDF come from the germline V gene (reference sequence). The ends were cut back, 5 bases at V and 3 bases at J, with 14 bases in the middle. The CDR3 consists of 15 residues. CDR3 amino acids: CATSQEPGIYNEQFF. The DNA of the CDR3 is TGTGCCACCAGCCAAGAGCCGGGAATCTACAATGAGCAGTTCTTC. The complete variable domain, with remaining parts taken from reference TRBV15 and TRBJ2-1, reads DAMVIQNPRYQVTQFGKPVTLSCSQTLNHNVMYWYQQKSSQAPKLLFHYYDKDFNNEADTPDNFQSRRPNTSFCFLDIRSPGLGDTAMYLCATSQEPGIYNEQFFGPGTRLTVL.

This clonotype showed up just once. The chain carries TRBV29-1 and TRBJ2-3; the D is unclear. Trimming removed 1 base at V and 2 bases at J, with 10 bases between. Germline values: CDR1 SQVTM, CDR2 ANQGSEA. This CDR3 contains 14 residues. CDR3 sequence reads: CSVEGLGNTDTQYF. In nucleotides, the CDR3 is TGCAGCGTTGAAGGGCTAGGGAACACAGATACGCAGTATTTT.

V gene TRBV5-6 combines with J gene TRBJ2-7; no clear D gene. Germline loops: CDR1 SGHDT, CDR2 YYEEEE. There are 11 residues in the CDR3. Deletions cut 1 base from V and 6 bases from J, with 5 bases between. The CDR3 reads CASSLSTEQYF. The DNA of the CDR3 is TGTGCCAGCAGCTTGTCCACCGAGCAGTACTTC.

Ten or more counts support this clonotype. The rearrangement uses TRBV19 and TRBJ2-3; D is possibly TRBD2 (5 bases). In germline, CDR1 is LNHDA, CDR2 SQIVND (reference sequence). The V end was cut by 4 bases, the J end by 0 bases, with 11 bases between. The CDR3 totals 15 residues. This CDR3 reads CASSREDFSTDTQYF. In DNA form, the CDR3 reads TGTGCCAGTAGTAGAGAGGACTTCAGCACAGATACGCAGTATTTT.

The chain has TRBV15 and TRBJ1-5; D is undetermined. This CDR3 has 14 amino acids. V lost 4 bases and J 1 base, leaving 8 bases between the germline ends. In germline, CDR1 is LNHNV, CDR2 YYDKDF (reference sequence). CDR3 loop: CATSISGSNQPQHF. CDR3 DNA: TGTGCCACCAGCATTAGTGGCAGCAATCAGCCCCAGCATTTT.

This clonotype was found a few times. The junction differs from germline at one of its ends, possibly a read error. The CDR3 DNA reads TGTGCTAGCAGCCCCAGGGGTCAACTAGCATCGACCGGGGAGCTGTTTTTT. Protein: CASSPRGQLASTGELFF. The V gene is TRBV7-7, the J gene TRBJ2-2; D tentatively fits TRBD1 or TRBD2 (6 bases each). The CDR3 contains 17 residues. Germline V CDR1 and CDR2: SSHAT, FNYEAQ (reference sequence).

This clonotype has a count of ten or more. The chain joins TRBV7-9 to TRBJ2-1; 7 bases line up with TRBD2. The CDR3 runs to 16 residues. With 3 bases clipped from V and 8 bases from J, the junction kept 13 bases outside the gene matches. Germline lookup yields CDR1 SEHNR and CDR2 FQNEAQ (reference sequence). DNA of the CDR3: TGTGCCAGCAGCTTGCGGGGGAATACGGGTGGCGATGAGCAGTTCTTC. Protein sequence: CASSLRGNTGGDEQFF.

Only a few counts were recorded for this clonotype. The chain carries TRBV28 and TRBJ2-5; D may be TRBD1 (6 bases). This CDR3 has 14 amino acids. Trimming cost V 6 bases and J 1 base, with 12 bases left between them. CDR1 is MDHEN, CDR2 SYDVKM, per germline. CDR3 in amino acids: CASSGQIFQETQYF. The CDR3 bases are TGTGCCAGCAGCGGACAGATATTCCAAGAGACCCAGTACTTC.

The chain employs TRBV9 and TRBJ1-5, with TRBD1 matching over 7 bases. The CDR3 spans 14 residues. The trim removed 4 bases at V and 7 bases at J, leaving 8 bases unmatched. CDR1 and CDR2 (germline): SGDLS, YYNGEE. CDR3 DNA sequence: TGTGCCAGCAGCCACCGGGACAGAGGACAGCCCCAGCATTTT. Translating it yields CASSHRDRGQPQHF.

In this sample, this clonotype turned up many times. This chain connects TRBV5-1 to TRBJ2-1; D is ambiguous. In germline, CDR1 is SGHRS, CDR2 YFSETQ. The V end was cut by 0 bases, the J end by 0 bases, with 13 bases between. The CDR3 runs 17 residues. This CDR3 reads CASSLEGRLISYNEQFF. CDR3 DNA: TGCGCCAGCAGCTTGGAAGGGCGACTGATCTCCTACAATGAGCAGTTCTTC.

This clonotype appeared a few times. The rearrangement joins TRBV7-2 to TRBJ1-4; TRBD1 might be the D (6 bases). V lost 1 base, J lost 9 bases, and 18 bases lay in between. CDR3 length: 16 amino acids. Looked up from germline, CDR1 is SGHTA and CDR2 is FQGNSA. The CDR3 bases are TGTGCCAGCAGCTTAGAATCAGCAGGGGAAAGAAAAAAACTGTTTTTT. The encoded protein is CASSLESAGERKKLFF. Combining the CDR3 with reference TRBV7-2 and TRBJ1-4 gives the whole variable domain GAGVSQSPSNKVTEKGKDVELRCDPISGHTALYWYRQSLGQGLEFLIYFQGNSAPDKSGLPSDRFSAERTGGSVSTLTIQRTQQEDSAVYLCASSLESAGERKKLFFGSGTQLSVL.

The chain employs TRBV20-1 and TRBJ2-4; the match to TRBD2 covers 8 bases. With 6 bases clipped from V and 5 bases from J, the junction kept 6 bases outside the gene matches. The V gene's germline CDR1 is DFQATT and CDR2 SNEGSKA (reference sequence). CDR3 size: 13 residues. This chain's CDR3 is CSARSGTENIQYF. CDR3 DNA sequence: TGCAGTGCCCGTAGCGGGACGGAAAACATTCAGTACTTC.

In its sample, this clonotype was seen a few times. The rearrangement joins TRBV29-1 to TRBJ1-1; 8 bases agree with TRBD1. CDR3 length equals 17 residues. Per germline, CDR1 SQVTM and CDR2 ANQGSEA. V dropped 3 bases and J dropped 1; count of bases not matched to a gene: 13. For the CDR3, the DNA is TGCAGCGTTGATGGGTTCGACAGGGGCCGCGGGAACACTGAAGCTTTCTTT. Amino acid sequence: CSVDGFDRGRGNTEAFF.